The T cell receptor (beta chain) under discussion was sequenced for a study of CD8 T cells in Susac syndrome. Trimming took 5 bases from V and 4 from J; bases not matched to a gene: 4. CDR3 length equals 15 residues. This clonotype showed up just once. The authors reverse transcribed about 0.5 to 1 ug RNA with random hexamers. Multiplex PCR with immunoSEQ amplified the TCR beta CDR3 across 54 Vbeta and 13 Jbeta. One entry per CDR3 protein results from TCRdb running MiXCR on the immunoSEQ multiplex PCR reads. The sample shows about 130,000 distinct CDR3 sequences, 90% to 95% of them seen only once. Sequencing of TCR beta was performed on blood CD8+ T cells and on blood CD4+ T cells. Included as multiple sclerosis controls were treatment-naive patients who had stable or active relapsing-remitting disease. The TEMRA cells underwent FACS enrichment, while the CD8+ and CD4+ T cells underwent negative isolation.

Sequences were obtained from CD4+ T cells from PBMCs. The TCR was taken from a human donor with multiple sclerosis. The chain joins TRBV12-3 or TRBV12-4 to TRBJ2-4, with 11 bases lining up with TRBD1. CDR3 bases: TGTGCCAGCAGTCCCCGGGACAGGGGGAAAAACATTCAGTACTTC. Amino acids: CASSPRDRGKNIQYF.